The entry below gives a single T cell receptor (beta chain) sequence along with its context. These data come from a study of T cell responses to AZD1222 COVID-19 vaccine. CDR3 length: 16 amino acids. Germline values: CDR1 SGHRS, CDR2 YFSETQ. After removal of 0 bases from V and 5 bases from J, the junction contained 3 bases not matched to a gene. Sequencing was performed with immunoSEQ multiplex PCR; in TCRdb, only in-frame clones are kept and a portion is missing. The sample contains 100,000 to 150,000 clones, 86% of which appear only once. The TCR originated in an adult in good health. The chain has TRBV5-1 and TRBJ2-5; TRBD2 aligns across 14 bases. Sample: peripheral blood, taken on day 0 of AZD1222 vaccination. CDR3 loop: CASSLGTSGRFETQYF. The DNA of the CDR3 is TGCGCCAGCAGCTTGGGGACTAGCGGGAGGTTTGAGACCCAGTACTTC.